This TCR beta chain was retrieved from a study of shared clonotypes between healthy human individuals. Study-wide results and caveats: Non-shared clonotypes had lower generation probabilities than those shared by all four donors.

About this clone itself: Its antigen is undetermined.

It was CD45RO-negative cells, positively selected for CCR7, that made up naive CD8 cells, with terminally differentiated effector memory CD45RA+ cells excluded. TCRdb keeps only in-frame clones here, not all; method: immunoSEQ multiplex PCR. Altogether some 2.1 million clones are present, about 95% being singletons, with the ten largest covering around 1.1%. From germline, CDR1 is SGHTS and CDR2 YDEGEE. This CDR3 region has 16 residues. Trimming cost V 4 bases and J 1 base, with 15 bases left between them. The receptor's source is a man between 18 and 35 years old in good health. The sequencing sample was made of naive CD8+ T cells sorted from blood. The rearrangement links TRBV5-8 to TRBJ2-4; D is undetermined. The CDR3, as DNA: TGTGCCAGCAGCGCTTACAGCGAGGAGGCCAAAAACATTCAGTACTTC. Translated, it gives CASSAYSEEAKNIQYF.